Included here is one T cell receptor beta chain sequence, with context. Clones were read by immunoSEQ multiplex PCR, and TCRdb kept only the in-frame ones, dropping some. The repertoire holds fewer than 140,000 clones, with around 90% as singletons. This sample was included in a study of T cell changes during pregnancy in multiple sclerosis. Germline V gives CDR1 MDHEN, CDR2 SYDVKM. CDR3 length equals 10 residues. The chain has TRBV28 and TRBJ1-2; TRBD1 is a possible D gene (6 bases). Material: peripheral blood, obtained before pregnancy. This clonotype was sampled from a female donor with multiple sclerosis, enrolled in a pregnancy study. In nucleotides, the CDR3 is TGTGCTACAGGGAATTATGGCTACACCTTC. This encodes CATGNYGYTF.